The 23 T cell receptor beta chains below all came from one sample that was sequenced in a study of cytomegalovirus exposure and HLA in healthy donors. This PCR relied on a set of 60 Vbeta primers and 13 Jbeta primers. The assay was immunoSEQ multiplex PCR, and TCRdb's table has in-frame clones only and misses some. The sample includes approximately 130,000 clones, roughly four fifths seen only once; the top ten take less than 6.5%. The sample consisted of PBMCs. Receptors were obtained from a woman aged 40-49 years in good health and CMV-seropositive.

The table lists this clone with a few counts. The rearrangement uses TRBV4-3 and TRBJ1-4; 9 nucleotides match TRBD1. The CDR3 is made up of 15 amino acids. Losses at the gene ends were 3 bases for V and 8 bases for J; bases not matched to a gene: 7. Per the germline V gene, CDR1 is LGHNA and CDR2 is YSLEER. CDR3 in amino acids: CASSQGQGVGEKLFF. In DNA, the CDR3 is TGCGCCAGCAGCCAGGGACAGGGAGTAGGAGAAAAACTGTTTTTT.

The CDR3 loop reads CASSVGGASLNEKLFF. The CDR3 nucleotides are TGTGCCAGCAGCGTAGGAGGCGCTAGTCTGAATGAAAAACTGTTTTTT. The rearrangement links TRBV9 to TRBJ1-4; D gene uncertain. Germline CDR1 is SGDLS and CDR2 is YYNGEE. The CDR3 runs 16 residues. The V end was cut by 0 bases, the J end by 5 bases, with 14 bases between.

This chain connects TRBV10-2 to TRBJ1-3, with 7 bases matching TRBD1. The CDR3 covers 15 residues. The V segment lost 3 bases and the J segment 2 bases; nucleotides outside the gene matches: 4. Per the germline V gene, CDR1 is WSHSY and CDR2 is SAAADI. The CDR3 DNA reads as TGCGCCAGCAGTGACCCTACAGGGGCTGGAAACACCATATATTTT. Amino acid sequence: CASSDPTGAGNTIYF.

The chain is built from TRBV9 and TRBJ2-3; TRBD2 might be the D (6 bases). Germline V gene data show CDR1 as SGDLS and CDR2 as YYNGEE. This CDR3 contains 14 residues. V dropped 4 bases and J dropped 4 bases, with 13 bases sitting between them. CDR3 bases: TGTGCCAGCAGCCCCCACCGGAGGGCAGATACGCAGTATTTT. Residues: CASSPHRRADTQYF.

The chain is built from TRBV27 and TRBJ2-6, with D unresolved. The germline CDR1 and CDR2 sequences are MNHEY and SMNVEV (reference sequence). The ends were cut back, 8 bases at V and 4 bases at J, with 9 bases in the middle. The CDR3 is made up of 13 amino acids. The CDR3 region is CASSPGGANVLTF. The CDR3 DNA reads TGTGCCAGCTCCCCCGGGGGGGCCAACGTCCTGACTTTC.

As to this clone: At one boundary the junction diverges from the germline segment, which might be a read error. The chain recombines TRBV7-7 with TRBJ2-7; 12 bases match TRBD1. The CDR3 covers 15 residues. Germline values: CDR1 SSHAT, CDR2 FNYEAQ (reference sequence). The CDR3 is CASSLGTGGFDEQYF. In nucleotides, the CDR3 is TGTGCTAGCAGCTTGGGGACAGGGGGCTTCGACGAGCAGTACTTC.

CDR3 nucleotide sequence: TGTGCCAGCACCCCGGGACAGGTCTATGTTGGGGGCTACACCTTC. It encodes CASTPGQVYVGGYTF. V gene TRBV2 combines with J gene TRBJ1-2, with 8 bases identical to TRBD1. V was clipped by 7 bases and J by 8 bases; unmatched bases: 15. From germline, CDR1 is SNHLY and CDR2 FYNNEI. The CDR3 runs 15 residues.

The J gene is TRBJ1-6, the V gene TRBV18; D not resolved. CDR3 length: 17 residues. In germline, CDR1 is KGHSH, CDR2 LQKENI. The V end was cut by 1 base, the J end by 0 bases, with 10 bases between. The CDR3 DNA sequence: TGTGCCAGCTCACCACGCCAGGCCAGCTCCTATAATTCACCCCTCCACTTT. It encodes CASSPRQASSYNSPLHF.

The rearrangement joins TRBV6-6 to TRBJ1-1; TRBD1 agrees at 10 bases. The germline gives CDR1 MNHNY, CDR2 SVGAGI (reference sequence). CDR3 size: 16 residues. After removal of 7 bases from V and 1 base from J, the junction contained 9 bases not matched to a gene. CDR3 loop: CASINGGQGRNTEAFF. The DNA for the CDR3 is TGTGCCAGCATCAACGGGGGACAGGGGAGGAACACTGAAGCTTTCTTT.

This chain joins TRBV4-2 and TRBJ2-2; 7 bases line up with TRBD2. This CDR3 has 16 residues. The junction had 6 bases not matched to a gene; V was cut back by 5 bases and J by 0 bases. Germline loops: CDR1 LGHNA, CDR2 YNFKEQ. The CDR3 reads CASSTRGVSNTGELFF. The CDR3 bases are TGTGCCAGCAGCACCCGGGGGGTCTCGAACACCGGGGAGCTGTTTTTT.

The chain couples TRBV11-1 to TRBJ2-5; 9 nucleotides agree with TRBD2. V lost 5 bases, J lost 4 bases, and 5 bases stayed unmatched. Germline V gene sequence: CDR1 SGHAT, CDR2 FQDESV (reference sequence). This CDR3 has 14 amino acids. Here the CDR3 reads CASSRGTSLETQYF. CDR3 bases: TGTGCCAGCAGCCGCGGGACTAGCCTAGAGACCCAGTACTTC.

The rearrangement joins TRBV9 to TRBJ2-1, with 10 nucleotides matching TRBD2. The J segment lost 3 bases and the V segment lost 4 bases, leaving 25 bases of the junction unmatched. CDR3 length: 22 amino acids. CDR1 is SGDLS and CDR2 is YYNGEE in the germline V gene. The CDR3 sequence: CASSSTLGGPQMGLAHYNEQFF. The CDR3 DNA sequence: TGTGCCAGCAGCTCGACGCTGGGAGGGCCGCAGATGGGACTAGCGCACTACAATGAGCAGTTCTTC.

This clone appeared a few times. The rearrangement uses TRBV7-8 and TRBJ2-3; weak D call: TRBD1 (5 bases). The CDR3 length is 16 residues. The V and J ends lost 2 bases and 2 bases respectively, with 14 bases between them. Germline V gene sequence: CDR1 SGHVS, CDR2 FQNEAQ. The chain's CDR3 is CASSLWIDSTTDTQYF. The CDR3 DNA follows: TGTGCCAGCAGCTTATGGATCGACAGTACCACAGATACGCAGTATTTT.

The rearrangement joins TRBV6-5 to TRBJ2-7, with a weak D call TRBD1 (6 bases). Trimming removed 6 bases from V and 2 bases from J, with 17 bases in between. The CDR3 extends over 15 amino acids. Germline loops: CDR1 MNHEY, CDR2 SVGAGI. CDR3 protein: CASSPGQLGTYEQYF. DNA for the CDR3: TGTGCCAGCAGCCCCGGACAGTTGGGAACCTACGAGCAGTACTTC.

The CDR3 region is CASSWTGGPNQPQHF. The CDR3 nucleotides read TGTGCCAGCAGCTGGACAGGGGGCCCAAATCAGCCCCAGCATTTT. The chain uses TRBV5-5 and TRBJ1-5; 11 bases are shared with TRBD1. Germline trimming cut 3 bases from V and 4 bases from J; bases unmatched to any gene: 3. Looked up from germline, CDR1 is SGHKS and CDR2 is YYEKEE (reference sequence). The CDR3 extends over 15 amino acids.

The V and J genes are TRBV5-4 and TRBJ2-3, with 13 bases identical to TRBD2. CDR1 is SGHNT, CDR2 YYREEE, per germline (reference sequence). The CDR3 has 17 residues. V shed 0 bases and J 2 bases; nucleotides not matched to a gene: 3. The CDR3 region is CASSLAGLAGVTDTQYF. Written as DNA, the CDR3 is TGTGCCAGCAGCTTGGCCGGACTAGCGGGAGTCACAGATACGCAGTATTTT.

J is TRBJ1-1 and V is TRBV7-3; 8 nucleotides match TRBD1. The CDR3 totals 14 residues. Trimming removed 5 bases from V and 4 bases from J; junction bases left unmatched: 6. Germline CDR1 and CDR2: SGHTA and FQGTGA. The chain's CDR3 is CASSTTGEGTEAFF. The CDR3, as DNA: TGTGCCAGCAGCACGACAGGGGAGGGCACTGAAGCTTTCTTT. Together with reference TRBV7-3 and TRBJ1-1, the CDR3 gives the full variable domain: GAGVSQTPSNKVTEKGKYVELRCDPISGHTALYWYRQSLGQGPEFLIYFQGTGAADDSGLPNDRFFAVRPEGSVSTLKIQRTERGDSAVYLCASSTTGEGTEAFFGQGTRLTVV.

V is TRBV19 and J is TRBJ1-2; no firm D call. Looked up from germline, CDR1 is LNHDA and CDR2 is SQIVND (reference sequence). The V end was cut by 3 bases, the J end by 7 bases, with 15 bases between. CDR3 length equals 14 residues. The CDR3 loop is CASSMLAETSGYTF. The CDR3 DNA is TGTGCCAGTAGTATGTTAGCGGAAACGAGTGGCTACACCTTC.

The V and J genes are TRBV28 and TRBJ1-2, with TRBD1 matching 7 bases. The V gene's germline CDR1 is MDHEN and CDR2 SYDVKM. The CDR3 is made up of 13 amino acids. After removal of 6 bases from V and 3 bases from J, the junction contained 4 bases not matched to a gene. As DNA, the CDR3 is TGTGCCAGCAGACCGCAGGGGGACTATGGCTACACCTTC. Its translation: CASRPQGDYGYTF.

The chain recombines TRBV10-3 with TRBJ2-1; TRBD2 matches at 7 bases. Germline V gene data show CDR1 as ENHRY and CDR2 as SYGVKD. This CDR3 contains 15 residues. Unmatched junction bases numbered 4, after V lost 2 bases and J lost 3 bases. CDR3: CAISESGIFYNEQFF. DNA for the CDR3: TGTGCCATCAGTGAGAGCGGGATATTCTACAATGAGCAGTTCTTC.

V usage is TRBV5-1 and J usage is TRBJ2-7; tentatively, D is TRBD2 (6 bases). This CDR3 has 13 residues. Trimming removed 3 bases from V and 5 bases from J, with 12 bases in between. Germline-derived CDR1 and CDR2 are SGHRS and YFSETQ. CDR3 sequence (DNA): TGCGCCAGCAGCTCGGGGGTTGGGGACGAGCAGTACTTC. As protein: CASSSGVGDEQYF.

On this clone itself: The junction does not match germline at one end; this may be a read error. This chain connects TRBV7-7 to TRBJ2-1, with D possibly matching TRBD1 (5 bases). The CDR3 is made up of 13 amino acids. Germline CDR1 reads SSHAT; CDR2 reads FNYEAQ (reference sequence). CDR3 DNA sequence: TGTGCTAGCAGCTTAAAGGGGTGGGGTGAGCAGTTCTTC. Protein product: CASSLKGWGEQFF.

This clone was seen only once. The chain couples TRBV7-2 to TRBJ2-5; maybe TRBD1 (5 bases). This CDR3 contains 12 residues. CDR1 and CDR2 from the germline V gene are SGHTA and FQGNSA. V was trimmed by 5 bases and J by 5 bases, leaving 9 bases between them. The CDR3 spells CASSPKGETQYF. In nucleotides, the CDR3 is TGTGCCAGCAGCCCGAAGGGGGAGACCCAGTACTTC.